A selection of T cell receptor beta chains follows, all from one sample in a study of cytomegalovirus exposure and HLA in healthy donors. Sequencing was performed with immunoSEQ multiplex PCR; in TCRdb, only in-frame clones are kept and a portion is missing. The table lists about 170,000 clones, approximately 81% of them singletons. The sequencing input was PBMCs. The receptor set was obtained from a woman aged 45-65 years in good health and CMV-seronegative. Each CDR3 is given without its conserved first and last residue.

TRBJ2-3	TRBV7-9	ASSLGGTATDTQY
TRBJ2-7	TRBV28	ASSGGAPYEQY
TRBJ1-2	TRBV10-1	ASSEWAVLHPLNYGYT
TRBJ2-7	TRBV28	ASSPSAFSYEQY
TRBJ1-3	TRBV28	ASSSSPGGPSGNTIY
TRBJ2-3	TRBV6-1	ASSEGSGRWADTQY
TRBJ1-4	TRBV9	ASSIRGWDATNEKLF
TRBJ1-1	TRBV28	ASSLITREAF
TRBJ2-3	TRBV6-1	ASTTGQGTDTQY
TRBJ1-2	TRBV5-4	ASSIDGNYGYT
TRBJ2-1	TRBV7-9	SSSLGGWGYKYNEQF
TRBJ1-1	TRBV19	ASCLKGRADTEAF
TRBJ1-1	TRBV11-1	ASSPDRGRPTEAF
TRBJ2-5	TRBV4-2	ASSRERETQY
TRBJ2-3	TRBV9	ASSVVPSTDTQY
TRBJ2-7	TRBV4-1	ASSQDGGGGSYEQY
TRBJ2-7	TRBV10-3	AISESPGDEQY
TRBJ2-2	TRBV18	ASSPRITSGSNTGELF
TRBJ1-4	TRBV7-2	ASSLSATNEKLF
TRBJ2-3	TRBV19	ASSIGTGMADTQY
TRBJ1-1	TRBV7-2	ASSLALGGGTEAF
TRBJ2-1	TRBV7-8	ASSLGLAGDYNEQF
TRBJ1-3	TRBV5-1	ASKAGASGNTIY
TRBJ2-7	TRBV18	ASANSGGPYEQY
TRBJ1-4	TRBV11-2	ASSFSGTNEKLF
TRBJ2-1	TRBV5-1	ASSLFGGPYNEQF
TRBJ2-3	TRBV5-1	ASSLAGRGWSTDTQY
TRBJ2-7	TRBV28	ASRIDSSYEQY
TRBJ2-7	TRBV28	ASSFTGEVYYEQY
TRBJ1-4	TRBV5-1	ASSRRQGGGEKLF
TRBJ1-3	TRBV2	ASSGTGLSSGNTIY
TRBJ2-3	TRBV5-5	ASSYGQISTDTQY
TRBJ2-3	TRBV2	ASSPPAGDTQY
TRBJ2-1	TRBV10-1	ASSESKRENEQF
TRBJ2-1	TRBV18	ASSPAVAGLNNEQF
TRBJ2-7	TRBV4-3	ASSQDGGREQY
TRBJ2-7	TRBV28	ASSLGYYPISYEQY
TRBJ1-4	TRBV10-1	ASSVAGRRATNEKLF
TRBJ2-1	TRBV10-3	AISDHRENEQF
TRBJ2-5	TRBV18	ASSPQIGGQETQY
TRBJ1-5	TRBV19	ASSIVLGGNQPQH
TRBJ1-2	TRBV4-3	ASSQLDPGGNYGYT
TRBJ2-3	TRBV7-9	ASSPLGQGFTDTQY
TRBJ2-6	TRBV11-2	ASSRLASGANVLT
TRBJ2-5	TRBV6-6	ASSYPPEETQY
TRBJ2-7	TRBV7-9	ASSASGGYEQY
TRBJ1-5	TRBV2	ASSGTGGKQPQH
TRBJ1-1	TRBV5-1	ASMTGVNTEAF
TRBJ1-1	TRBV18	ASSPPGSLAKIPEAF
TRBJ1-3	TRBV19	ASKRGPSGNTIY
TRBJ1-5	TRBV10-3	AISETDHGGLGQPQH
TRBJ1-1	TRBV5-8	ASSLRRGNTEAF
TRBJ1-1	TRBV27	ASSLFSNTEAF
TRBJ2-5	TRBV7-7	ASSLVVGAETQY
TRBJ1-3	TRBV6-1	ASSGTGKNGNTIY
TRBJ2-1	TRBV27	ASSLSIPTGYNEQF
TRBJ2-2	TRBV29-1	SVEGASGLTGELF